A selection of T cell receptor beta chains follows, all from one sample in a study of blood T cell repertoires in COVID-19. The data were produced by immunoSEQ multiplex PCR, yet TCRdb's version contains in-frame clones alone and is incomplete. The table records some 40,000 clones, around 80% of them present only once. Specimen: peripheral blood. Receptors originate from a man between 65 and 85 years old with acute or convalescent COVID-19. Each CDR3 is given with its conserved first and last residue. D genes are given only for firm matches. For some rows the clone size is stated as once, few or many, or as a class when expanded; others skip it.

>.|TRBV5-1|.|TRBJ2-2
CASTKPDTGNTGELFF
TGCGCCAGCACCAAACCAGATACGGGGAACACCGGGGAGCTGTTTTTT
>.|TRBV19|.|TRBJ2-5
CASSMRQTYQETQYF
TGTGCCAGTAGTATGCGACAGACGTACCAAGAGACCCAGTACTTC
>.|TRBV9|TRBD2|TRBJ2-1
CASSVGAGEYNEQFF
TGTGCCAGCAGCGTAGGAGCGGGGGAGTACAATGAGCAGTTCTTC
>.|TRBV3-1/TRBV3-2|.|TRBJ2-5
CASTTRAQETQYF
TGTGCCAGCACCACTAGAGCTCAAGAGACCCAGTACTTC
>once|TRBV1|.|TRBJ1-1
CTSSLYSGRKGHKIHTEAFF
TGCACCAGCAGCCTTTATAGTGGACGCAAGGGACACAAAATTCACACTGAAGCTTTCTTT
>.|TRBV18|TRBD1|TRBJ2-6
CASSTLTGTGASGANVLTF
TGTGCCAGCTCAACCCTAACCGGGACAGGGGCCTCTGGGGCCAACGTCCTGACTTTC
>.|TRBV28|TRBD2|TRBJ2-1
CASSKGVASGRTEQFF
TGTGCCAGCAGCAAAGGGGTGGCTAGCGGGAGGACTGAGCAGTTCTTC
>.|TRBV30|.|TRBJ1-4
CAWSVRDWYRPEKLFF
TGTGCCTGGAGTGTTCGGGATTGGTACCGACCAGAAAAACTGTTTTTT
>.|TRBV2|.|TRBJ2-7
CASSEGGALYEQYF
TGTGCCAGCAGTGAGGGCGGGGCCCTCTACGAGCAGTACTTC
>once|TRBV30|.|TRBJ1-2
CAWSVKGANYGYTF
TGTGCCTGGAGTGTAAAGGGGGCTAACTATGGCTACACCTTC
>.|TRBV30|.|TRBJ1-2
CAWRPSGDPYGYTF
TGTGCCTGGAGACCTTCAGGGGACCCCTATGGCTACACCTTC
>.|TRBV6-6|.|TRBJ1-2
CASSYKGMNYGYTF
TGTGCCAGCAGTTACAAGGGGATGAACTATGGCTACACCTTC
>.|TRBV19|.|TRBJ1-2
CASGSVRSTYGYTF
TGTGCCAGTGGTTCGGTACGGTCTACCTATGGCTACACCTTC
>.|TRBV7-2|.|TRBJ1-5
CASSLGLVQPQHF
TGTGCCAGCAGCTTGGGGCTGGTTCAGCCCCAGCATTTT
>.|TRBV27|.|TRBJ1-2
CASKSGDYSNYGYTF
TGTGCCAGCAAATCCGGGGATTACTCCAACTATGGCTACACCTTC
>.|TRBV5-4|TRBD1|TRBJ2-7
CASSFGTDNYEQYF
TGTGCCAGCAGCTTCGGGACAGATAACTACGAGCAGTACTTC
>.|TRBV9|.|TRBJ1-1
CASSVGQLHWNTEAFF
TGTGCCAGCAGCGTGGGGCAGCTCCATTGGAACACTGAAGCTTTCTTT
>.|TRBV7-8|TRBD1|TRBJ2-7
CASRNSGTAVDEQYF
TGTGCCAGCAGAAACTCCGGGACAGCGGTGGACGAGCAGTACTTC
>.|TRBV11-3|.|TRBJ2-2
CASSLTLTGELFF
TGTGCCAGCAGCTTAACTTTAACCGGGGAGCTGTTTTTT
>.|TRBV6-4|.|TRBJ2-5
CASNWGQHRQETQYF
TGTGCCAGCAATTGGGGACAACACCGACAAGAGACCCAGTACTTC